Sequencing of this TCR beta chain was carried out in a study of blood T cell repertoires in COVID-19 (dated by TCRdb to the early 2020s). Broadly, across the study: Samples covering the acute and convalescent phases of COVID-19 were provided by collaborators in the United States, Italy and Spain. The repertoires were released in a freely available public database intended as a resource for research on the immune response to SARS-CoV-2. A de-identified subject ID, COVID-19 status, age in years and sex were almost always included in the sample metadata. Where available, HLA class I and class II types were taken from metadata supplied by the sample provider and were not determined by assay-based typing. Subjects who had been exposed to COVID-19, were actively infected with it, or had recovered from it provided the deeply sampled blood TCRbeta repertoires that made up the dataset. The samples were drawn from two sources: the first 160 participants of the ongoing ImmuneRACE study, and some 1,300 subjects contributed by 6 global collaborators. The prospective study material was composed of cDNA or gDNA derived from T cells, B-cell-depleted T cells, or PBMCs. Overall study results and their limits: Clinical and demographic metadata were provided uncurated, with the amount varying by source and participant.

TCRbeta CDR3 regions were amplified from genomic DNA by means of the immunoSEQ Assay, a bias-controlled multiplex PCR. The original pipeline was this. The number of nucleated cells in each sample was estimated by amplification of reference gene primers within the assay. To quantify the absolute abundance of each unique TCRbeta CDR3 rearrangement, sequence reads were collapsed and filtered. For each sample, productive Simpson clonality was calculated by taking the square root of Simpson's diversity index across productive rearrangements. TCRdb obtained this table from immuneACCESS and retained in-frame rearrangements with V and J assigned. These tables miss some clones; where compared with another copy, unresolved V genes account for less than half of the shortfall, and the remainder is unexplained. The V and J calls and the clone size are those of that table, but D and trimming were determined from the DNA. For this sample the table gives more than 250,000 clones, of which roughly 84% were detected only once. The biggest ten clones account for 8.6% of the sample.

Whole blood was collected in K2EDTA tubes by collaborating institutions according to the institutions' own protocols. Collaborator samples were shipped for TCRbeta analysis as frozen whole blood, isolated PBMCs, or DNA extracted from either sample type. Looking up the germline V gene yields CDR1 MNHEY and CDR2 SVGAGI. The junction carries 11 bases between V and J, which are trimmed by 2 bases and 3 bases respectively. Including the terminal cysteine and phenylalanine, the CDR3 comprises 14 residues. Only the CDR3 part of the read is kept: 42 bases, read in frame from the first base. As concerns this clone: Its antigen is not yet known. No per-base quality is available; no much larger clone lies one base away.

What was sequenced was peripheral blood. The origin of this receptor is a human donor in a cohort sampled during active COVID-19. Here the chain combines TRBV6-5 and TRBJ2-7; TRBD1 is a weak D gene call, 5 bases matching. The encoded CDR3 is CASSYGAEIYEQYF. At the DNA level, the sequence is TGTGCCAGCAGTTACGGGGCGGAAATCTACGAGCAGTACTTC.